This T cell receptor beta chain is drawn from a study of T cell responses to AZD1222 COVID-19 vaccine. As regards this clone: The antigen is unknown.

Broader study findings: Clonal diversity may have been underestimated, and the donors were mostly white British, with more females than males. The study found vaccine-associated CD4 TCRs spanning spike, dominant at 160-218 and 743-854. Reportedly, close to half of spike-specific TCRs are directed against unmutated variant regions. Baseline antibody screening turned up just six seropositive AZD1222 recipients.

Generated by immunoSEQ multiplex PCR, the TCRdb table keeps only in-frame clones and is missing some. The data contain around 130,000 clones, 70% to 90% of them singletons. Germline-derived CDR1 and CDR2 are KGHSH and LQKENI. CDR3 size: 15 residues. V lost 2 bases, J lost 3 bases, and 4 bases stayed unmatched. The sample was peripheral blood, taken 28 days after the second AZD1222 dose. The clonotype originates from an adult who received the AZD1222 COVID-19 vaccine. The chain employs TRBV18 and TRBJ2-3; 8 nucleotides agree with TRBD2. CDR3 amino acids: CASSPAAGGTDTQYF. In nucleotides, the CDR3 is TGTGCCAGCTCACCAGCGGCGGGAGGTACAGATACGCAGTATTTT.